One and the same sample provided the 11 T cell receptor beta chains below, sequenced in a study of T cell responses to AZD1222 COVID-19 vaccine listed by TCRdb under 2021. Library preparation used the immunoSEQ multiplex PCR assay. In its TCRdb copy, this immuneACCESS table keeps in-frame sequences only and misses some clones. Where compared with another copy, unresolved V genes explain less than half of these, and the others have no known cause. Recorded for this sample are 80,000 to 100,000 clones; approximately 88% of them occurred a single time. The ten largest clones capture about 6% of the sample. In light of the paper, this sample's time point label describes: baseline before first vaccination. The sample was peripheral blood, taken on day 0 of AZD1222 vaccination. All receptors derive from an adult in good health.

CDR3 DNA: TGTGCCAGCAGTTTCTGGACAGGGTCATCCGAGCAGTACTTC. Amino acid sequence: CASSFWTGSSEQYF. This sequence joins TRBV27 and TRBJ2-7; 8 nucleotides agree with TRBD1. CDR1 MNHEY and CDR2 SMNVEV come from the germline V gene (reference sequence). This CDR3 is built from 14 residues. After removal of 3 bases from V and 6 bases from J, the junction contained 7 bases not matched to a gene.

This chain connects TRBV30 to TRBJ1-2; 7 nucleotides align to TRBD1. The CDR3 is 13 residues long. CDR1 is GTSNPN, CDR2 SVGIG, per germline (reference sequence). Unmatched junction bases numbered 6, after V lost 1 base and J lost 7 bases. The CDR3 DNA reads as TGTGCCTGGAGTGCAACAGGGGTCTCTGGCTACACCTTC. It translates to CAWSATGVSGYTF.

V usage is TRBV27 and J usage is TRBJ1-5; D not certain. Trimming stripped 6 bases from V and 15 bases from J, with 21 bases between. The length of the CDR3 is 13 residues. CDR1 MNHEY and CDR2 SMNVEV come from the germline V gene (reference sequence). CDR3 in DNA: TGTGCCAGCAGCATATCGCCGACTGATTTTGGGCATTTT. It translates to CASSISPTDFGHF.

This clone was picked up a small number of times. The chain combines TRBV5-1 with TRBJ2-7, with 11 bases aligning to TRBD2. There are 15 residues in the CDR3. The ends lost 4 bases at V and 7 bases at J; junction bases unmatched: 10. Germline CDR1 SGHRS, CDR2 YFSETQ. CDR3 in DNA: TGCGCCAGCAGCCCTACACTAGCGGGAGCGGGGGAGCAGTACTTC. This gives the protein CASSPTLAGAGEQYF.

In regard to this clone: A read error may produce the germline difference seen at one junction end. The rearrangement uses TRBV11-3 and TRBJ2-1; 10 bases match TRBD1. Germline V gene sequence: CDR1 SGHNT, CDR2 YENEEA. The CDR3 is made up of 20 amino acids. CDR3 amino acids: CASSIEGAGEPGQGYNEQFF. As DNA, the CDR3 is TGTGCCAGCAGCATAGAGGGGGCTGGGGAACCGGGACAGGGGTACAATGAGCAGTTCTTC.

V is TRBV5-1 and J is TRBJ2-1, with 11 bases aligning to TRBD2. Germline V lookup: CDR1 SGHRS, CDR2 YFSETQ. V dropped 0 bases and J dropped 5; count of bases not matched to a gene: 4. The CDR3 is 16 residues long. The CDR3 region is CASSLAPGLADNEQFF. In DNA, the CDR3 is TGCGCCAGCAGCTTGGCCCCGGGACTAGCGGACAATGAGCAGTTCTTC.

The chain uses TRBV28 and TRBJ1-5; the D is unclear. Germline-derived CDR1 and CDR2 are MDHEN and SYDVKM. V was clipped by 3 bases and J by 6 bases, with 12 bases between them. CDR3 length equals 14 residues. The DNA of the CDR3 is TGTGCCAGCAGTTTTGCCATCTATTTTCAGCCCCAGCATTTT. Translating gives CASSFAIYFQPQHF.

As DNA, the CDR3 is TGTGCCAGCAGTGAACAAGGGAGGACGGGAAACACCATATATTTT. Translating it yields CASSEQGRTGNTIYF. The chain has TRBV6-1 and TRBJ1-3; D unclear. The CDR3 contains 15 residues. Germline V lookup: CDR1 MNHNS, CDR2 SASEGT. V was clipped by 2 bases and J by 4 bases, with 12 bases between them.

V and J are TRBV27 and TRBJ1-4; unclear D gene. The CDR3 runs 15 residues. The V end lost 6 bases, the J end lost 4 bases, and 15 bases lay between the germline ends. The germline V gene encodes CDR1 MNHEY and CDR2 SMNVEV (reference sequence). This chain's CDR3 is CASSLTPIFNEKLFF. CDR3 nucleotides: TGTGCCAGCAGCCTAACCCCAATTTTTAATGAAAAACTGTTTTTT.

The rearrangement uses TRBV7-8 and TRBJ2-7, with TRBD2 as a possible D gene (6 bases). V lost 2 bases, J lost 0 bases, and 8 bases lay in between. The germline V gene encodes CDR1 SGHVS and CDR2 FQNEAQ. The CDR3 is 14 amino acids. The CDR3 bases are TGTGCCAGCAGCTTATCCGGGAGCTCCTACGAGCAGTACTTC. Protein sequence: CASSLSGSSYEQYF.

This chain uses TRBV27 with TRBJ1-5; D call uncertain. The germline V gene has CDR1 MNHEY and CDR2 SMNVEV (reference sequence). The CDR3 extends over 13 amino acids. V was trimmed by 5 bases and J by 5 bases, leaving 10 bases between them. As DNA, the CDR3 is TGTGCCAGCAGTCTGAGGGAGTATCAGCCCCAGCATTTT. This sequence encodes CASSLREYQPQHF.